This is a list of T cell receptor beta chains from one sample in a study of OX40 agonist ivuxolimab in advanced cancers. Clones were sequenced by immunoSEQ multiplex PCR, and TCRdb holds only the in-frame ones, with some missing. The sample contains tens of thousands of clones, about 85% of which appear only once. The sample was CD4+ or CD8+ T cells sorted from blood, taken in a trial of the OX40 agonist ivuxolimab. These receptors all come from an adult with an advanced solid tumor such as melanoma, head and neck, liver or kidney cancer. The CDR3 runs from the conserved cysteine through the conserved F or W. A D gene is named only where the DNA matches it firmly. Rows give clone size only sometimes, using once, few, many, or a class for an expanded clone.

d_call clone_size j_call v_call cdr3_nt cdr3_aa
TRBD1 NA TRBJ2-1 TRBV9 TGTGCCAGCAGCGTGAGCACAGGGGTTTACAATGAGCAGTTCTTC CASSVSTGVYNEQFF
NA few TRBJ2-2 TRBV11-3 TGTGCCAGCAGCGGGGGCACTACCGGGGAGCTGTTTTTT CASSGGTTGELFF
TRBD1 NA TRBJ1-6 TRBV19 TGTGCCAGTAGTATAGTGGGACAGGGCTATTCACCCCTCCACTTT CASSIVGQGYSPLHF
NA NA TRBJ2-3 TRBV21-1 TGTGCCAGCAGCGACAGGGGGGGGACAGATACGCAGTATTTT CASSDRGGTDTQYF
NA NA TRBJ1-5 TRBV29-1 TGCAGCGTTGGACAGAGGGATCAGCCCCAGCATTTT CSVGQRDQPQHF
TRBD1 once TRBJ1-5 TRBV9 TGTGCCAGCAGCGTAGAGGGGGCCCAGCCCCAGCATTTT CASSVEGAQPQHF
NA NA TRBJ2-1 TRBV6-4 TGTGCCAGCAGTGACTCCTACGCTGCTAGTGAGCAGTTCTTC CASSDSYAASEQFF
TRBD2 NA TRBJ2-2 TRBV5-4 TGTGCCAGCAGCCCCGGAGGGCGGGGGGGCCGCGGCACCGGGGAGCTGTTTTTT CASSPGGRGGRGTGELFF
NA NA TRBJ2-2 TRBV27 TGTGCCAGCAGTCTTCTGAGTACAGCCACCGGGGAGCTGTTTTTT CASSLLSTATGELFF
NA NA TRBJ1-1 TRBV5-5 TGTGCCAGCAGCTTGGACCCCGGGGCGTGGGGCACTGAAGCTTTCTTT CASSLDPGAWGTEAFF
NA NA TRBJ1-5 TRBV6-6 TGTGCCAGCAGTCGGGACTACAATCAGCCCCAGCATTTT CASSRDYNQPQHF
TRBD1 NA TRBJ2-7 TRBV18 TGTGCCAGCTCACCAGGGACAGGGCCCTCCTACGAGCAGTACTTC CASSPGTGPSYEQYF
TRBD1 NA TRBJ1-1 TRBV2 TGTGCCAGCAGTGAATGGGGACAGGGGACTGAAGCTTTCTTT CASSEWGQGTEAFF
TRBD2 NA TRBJ2-5 TRBV7-2 TGTGCCAGCAGCTTACGTGCGGGAGGGGGGGAGACCCAGTACTTC CASSLRAGGGETQYF
NA NA TRBJ2-1 TRBV7-7 TGTGCTAGCAGCCCAGGTAGTGGGTTAAAACCCTACAATGAGCAGTTCTTC CASSPGSGLKPYNEQFF
TRBD1 NA TRBJ2-3 TRBV5-1 TGCGCCAGCAGCTTGGTGCCAGGGGGATCTGGGGTGCACACAGATACGCAGTATTTT CASSLVPGGSGVHTDTQYF
TRBD1 once TRBJ1-6 TRBV4-3 TGCGCCAGCAGCCTCAGGGGGACAATAATGAATTCACCCCTCCACTTT CASSLRGTIMNSPLHF
NA NA TRBJ1-1 TRBV19 TGTGCCAGTAGTATAGGTCGGGTCAGGGGAGCCCCCATGAACACTGAAGCTTTCTTT CASSIGRVRGAPMNTEAFF
TRBD2 NA TRBJ2-7 TRBV9 TGTGCCAGCAGCCTCTCCCCAAGGACTAGCGGGAGCTACGAGCAGTACTTC CASSLSPRTSGSYEQYF
NA NA TRBJ2-5 TRBV5-6 TGTGCCAGCAGCCCCCAATGGAGGAGGCAAGAGACCCAGTACTTC CASSPQWRRQETQYF
NA NA TRBJ1-1 TRBV19 TGTGCCAGTAGTAAGGAAGAAGGTAACACTGAAGCTTTCTTT CASSKEEGNTEAFF
TRBD1 once TRBJ1-1 TRBV6-5 TGTGCCAGCAGCAGGGGGGGAATGAACACTGAAGCTTTCTTT CASSRGGMNTEAFF
NA few TRBJ2-5 TRBV7-2 TGTGCCAGCAGCTCTGCACGACAGGGAGGGGAGACCCAGTACTTC CASSSARQGGETQYF
TRBD1 NA TRBJ2-5 TRBV18 TGTGCCAGCTCTCGGAACCGGGACAGGGAAGAGACCCAGTACTTC CASSRNRDREETQYF
TRBD1 NA TRBJ2-5 TRBV7-2 TGTGCCAGCAGCTTAGCAGTGGGCACAGGGGCCGGGACCCAGTACTTC CASSLAVGTGAGTQYF
TRBD1 NA TRBJ2-7 TRBV11-2 TGTGCCAGCAGCCTGACCGGGACAGGTTCCTACGAGCAGTACTTC CASSLTGTGSYEQYF
NA NA TRBJ2-3 TRBV19 TGTGCCAGTGGCGGACGGCGGGGCACAGATACGCAGTATTTT CASGGRRGTDTQYF
NA NA TRBJ1-1 TRBV7-3 TGTGCCAGCAGCTCCCTAGGGGGGACTTTCTTT CASSSLGGTFF
NA NA TRBJ1-2 TRBV30 TGTGCCTGGAGAAAAGACTTCCCCTTCTACACCTTC CAWRKDFPFYTF
NA NA TRBJ1-3 TRBV5-6 TGTGCCAGCAGCTTGGCGCGGAGCTCTGGAAACACCATATATTTT CASSLARSSGNTIYF
TRBD2 NA TRBJ2-3 TRBV7-8 TGTGCCAGCAGCCTCCCCCGCAGACTAGCGGGGTCCGCAGATACGCAGTATTTT CASSLPRRLAGSADTQYF
TRBD1 NA TRBJ1-3 TRBV7-2 TGTGCCAGCAGCCCCCAGGGGGGTATCTCTGGAAACACCATATATTTT CASSPQGGISGNTIYF
NA NA TRBJ2-3 TRBV4-2 TGTGCCAGCAGCCGGGGATTTGACAGGTCCACAGATACGCAGTATTTT CASSRGFDRSTDTQYF
NA NA TRBJ1-2 TRBV30 TGTGCCTGGAGTTTCGGGCGGACTCCCAGGGACGGCTACACCTTC CAWSFGRTPRDGYTF
TRBD2 once TRBJ2-7 TRBV5-4 TGTGCCAGCAGCACCGGGACTAGCAGATACGAGCAGTACTTC CASSTGTSRYEQYF
NA NA TRBJ1-1 TRBV5-1 TGCGCCAGCAGCTCCCCCTGGCAGGCGACGAACACTGAAGCTTTCTTT CASSSPWQATNTEAFF
NA NA TRBJ1-1 TRBV23-1 TGCGCCAGCAGTCAAGATCATGGGGTCATGAACACTGAAGCTTTCTTT CASSQDHGVMNTEAFF
TRBD1 NA TRBJ2-7 TRBV4-2 TGTGCCAGCAGCTCGACAGGGGGCTCCTACGAGCAGTACTTC CASSSTGGSYEQYF
NA NA TRBJ2-7 TRBV7-2 TGTGCCAGCAGCTTGTCCAGGGGTACCTCCTACGAGCAGTACTTC CASSLSRGTSYEQYF
TRBD1 few TRBJ2-1 TRBV11-3 TGTGCCAGCAGCTTAGTTTCTATGGGACAGAACTACAATGAGCAGTTCTTC CASSLVSMGQNYNEQFF
TRBD2 few TRBJ2-7 TRBV19 TGTGCCAGTAGTCCCCGACTAGCGGGGAGCTCCTACGAGCAGTACTTC CASSPRLAGSSYEQYF
NA NA TRBJ2-1 TRBV19 TGTGCCAGTAGCCTCGGGACTCTCGGGATCTACAATGAGCAGTTCTTC CASSLGTLGIYNEQFF
TRBD2 NA TRBJ2-1 TRBV2 TGTGCCAGCAGTGTGCTAGCGGGTCAAGGGCAGTTCTTC CASSVLAGQGQFF
NA NA TRBJ2-6 TRBV11-3 TGTGCCAGCAGCATACTCAGGGGTTCCGGGGCCAACGTCCTGACTTTC CASSILRGSGANVLTF
TRBD1 few TRBJ2-2 TRBV7-8 TGTGCCAGCACCCGGACAGGCGCGAACACCGGGGAGCTGTTTTTT CASTRTGANTGELFF
TRBD1 NA TRBJ1-2 TRBV6-5 TGTGCCAGCAGTCCTGGAGACAGGGGCCTCCTTGGCTACACCTTC CASSPGDRGLLGYTF
NA NA TRBJ2-7 TRBV15 TGTGCCACCAGCAGAGGGGGGCTGGCAACCTACGAGCAGTACTTC CATSRGGLATYEQYF
NA NA TRBJ2-4 TRBV27 TGTGCCAGCATGGAGGGCCGAGGCATTCAGTACTTC CASMEGRGIQYF
TRBD2 NA TRBJ2-1 TRBV18 TGTGCCAGCTCATTTTCCGGGACTAGCGTAACGGAGCAGTTCTTC CASSFSGTSVTEQFF
TRBD1 NA TRBJ1-1 TRBV6-1 TGTGCCAGCAGTGCCGGGGACAGGGGGCTTTGGGAGGCTTTCTTT CASSAGDRGLWEAFF
TRBD2 NA TRBJ2-1 TRBV9 TGTGCCAGCAGCGATAGACTAGCGGGAGGAAAGAGAGGGCAGTTCTTC CASSDRLAGGKRGQFF
NA NA TRBJ2-5 TRBV6-6 TGTGCCAGCAGTTATGCGGGGGCAGGAGAGACCCAGTACTTC CASSYAGAGETQYF
NA NA TRBJ1-4 TRBV4-1 TGCGCCAGCAGCCAACCGACGGACGGGGAAAAACTGTTTTTT CASSQPTDGEKLFF
NA NA TRBJ1-2 TRBV25-1 TGTGCCAGCAGTGCCGGAGAGACAGGTGCTCGTGGCTACACCTTC CASSAGETGARGYTF
NA NA TRBJ2-2 TRBV9 TGTGCCAGCAGCGTAAACACCGGGGAGCTGTTTTTT CASSVNTGELFF